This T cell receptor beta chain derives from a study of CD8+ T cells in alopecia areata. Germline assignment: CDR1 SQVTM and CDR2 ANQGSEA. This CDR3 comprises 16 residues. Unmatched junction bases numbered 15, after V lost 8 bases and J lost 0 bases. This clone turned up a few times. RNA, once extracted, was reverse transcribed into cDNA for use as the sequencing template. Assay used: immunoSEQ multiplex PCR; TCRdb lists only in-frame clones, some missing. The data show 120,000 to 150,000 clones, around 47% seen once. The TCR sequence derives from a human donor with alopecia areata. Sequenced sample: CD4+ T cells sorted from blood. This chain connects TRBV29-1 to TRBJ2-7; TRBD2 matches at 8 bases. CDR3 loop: CSIHQRLSGNSYEQYF. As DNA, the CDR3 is TGCAGCATTCATCAGCGCCTTAGCGGGAACTCCTACGAGCAGTACTTC.